A selection of T cell receptor beta chains follows, all from one sample in a study of T cell changes during pregnancy in multiple sclerosis. Repertoires were generated with immunoSEQ multiplex PCR, while TCRdb's copy carries only in-frame clones and drops some. The sample shows 40,000 to 60,000 clones, about 90% of them seen only once. The sequencing here drew on CD4+ T cells from peripheral blood mononuclear cells, taken after pregnancy. These receptors originate from a female donor with multiple sclerosis, enrolled in a pregnancy study. Each CDR3 is given with its conserved first and last residue. The D gene is left open where the match is weak. Clone size is not always given. Where it is, it says once, few, many or a class for expanded clones.

TRBJ2-1 | TRBV18 | - | - | TGTGCCAGCTCACCTTCTCGCCAGATTGAGCAGTTCTTC | CASSPSRQIEQFF
TRBJ2-2 | TRBV28 | - | - | TGTGCCAGCAGTTTTCTTGTCAGGGGAGCCGGGGAGCTGTTTTTT | CASSFLVRGAGELFF
TRBJ2-7 | TRBV6-4 | - | once | TGTGCCAGCAGTGGTGTAGACTGGAGAACCTACGAGCAGTACTTC | CASSGVDWRTYEQYF
TRBJ2-3 | TRBV5-1 | TRBD2 | few | TGCGCCAGCAGCTTCCCATGGCGGGAGAAGTCAGATACGCAGTATTTT | CASSFPWREKSDTQYF
TRBJ1-4 | TRBV27 | - | - | TGTGCCAGCAGTTTAATAGGGTTGGGAGGAACTAATGAAAAACTGTTTTTT | CASSLIGLGGTNEKLFF
TRBJ2-5 | TRBV28 | TRBD2 | once | TGTGCCAGCAGTGGTCTAGCGGGGTTAGGTGCGGAGACCCAGTACTTC | CASSGLAGLGAETQYF
TRBJ2-3 | TRBV5-1 | - | - | TGCGCCAGCAGCTTCCGGGACTCCCCCAATACGCAGTATTTT | CASSFRDSPNTQYF
TRBJ1-2 | TRBV7-6 | - | - | TGTGCCAGCAGCTCAAACCTGCCAGTCACGTCTAACTATGGCTACACCTTC | CASSSNLPVTSNYGYTF
TRBJ2-5 | TRBV11-3 | - | - | TGTGCCAGCAGCGGCAAACAGAATCCCGAGACCCAGTACTTC | CASSGKQNPETQYF
TRBJ2-5 | TRBV9 | - | - | TGTGCCAGCAGCGGAGGGGGGGTAGAGACCCAGTACTTC | CASSGGGVETQYF
TRBJ2-4 | TRBV9 | TRBD2 | few | TGTGCCAGCAGCGAGAGGCCGGCGGGGGGAAACATTCAGTACTTC | CASSERPAGGNIQYF
TRBJ2-7 | TRBV9 | TRBD1 | - | TGTGCCAGCAGCGTAGAGGCCCAGGGGGTGTACGAGCAGTACTTC | CASSVEAQGVYEQYF
TRBJ1-1 | TRBV4-2 | - | - | TGTGCCAGCAGCCAAGACCGAGGGAACACTGAAGCTTTCTTT | CASSQDRGNTEAFF
TRBJ1-1 | TRBV2 | TRBD1 | - | TGTGCCAGCAGAGAACGACAGGGGCTAGATCCTGAAGCTTTCTTT | CASRERQGLDPEAFF
TRBJ2-5 | TRBV19 | TRBD1 | - | TGTGCCAGTAGTCCCCGGACAGGGGGCGAGGAGACCCAGTACTTC | CASSPRTGGEETQYF
TRBJ2-2 | TRBV28 | - | - | TGTGCCAGCAGTCCCCATACCGGGGAGCTGTTTTTT | CASSPHTGELFF
TRBJ1-1 | TRBV29-1 | - | - | TGCAGCGTTGCCGGGAAATTGCACACTGAAGCTTTCTTT | CSVAGKLHTEAFF
TRBJ1-3 | TRBV6-1 | - | - | TGTGCCAGCAGGGGGCCTGGAAACACCATATATTTT | CASRGPGNTIYF
TRBJ1-1 | TRBV2 | TRBD1 | - | TGTGCCAGCACCCCGGGACAGGTGAACACTGAAGCTTTCTTT | CASTPGQVNTEAFF
TRBJ2-3 | TRBV18 | TRBD1 | - | TGTGCCAGCTCACCAGGGGGGACAGGGAAAAGAGATACGCAGTATTTT | CASSPGGTGKRDTQYF
TRBJ2-5 | TRBV28 | - | - | TGTGCCAGCAGGGGGGGGCTCTCGACCCAGTACTTC | CASRGGLSTQYF
TRBJ2-3 | TRBV5-6 | - | - | TGTGCCAGCAACACCCTAGGGGTTAGCACAGATACGCAGTATTTT | CASNTLGVSTDTQYF
TRBJ2-5 | TRBV7-3 | TRBD2 | - | TGTGCCAGCAGTCAAGGGTCTAGCGGGAGCAGAGAGACCCAGTACTTC | CASSQGSSGSRETQYF
TRBJ2-2 | TRBV4-1 | - | - | TGCGCCAGCAGCCAATTCCTCGCGGGGTCCACCGGGGAGCTGTTTTTT | CASSQFLAGSTGELFF
TRBJ1-4 | TRBV9 | TRBD1 | - | TGTGCCAGCAGCCCGACAGGGTTTGCAACTAATGAAAAACTGTTTTTT | CASSPTGFATNEKLFF
TRBJ1-4 | TRBV18 | TRBD1 | - | TGTGCCAGCTCACTTGGACAGGGTGGTGAAAAACTGTTTTTT | CASSLGQGGEKLFF
TRBJ1-1 | TRBV7-2 | - | - | TGTGCCAGCAGCTTAGTGGGCATGAACACTGAAGCTTTCTTT | CASSLVGMNTEAFF
TRBJ2-7 | TRBV11-2 | TRBD1 | once | TGTGCCAGCAGCAAATCCGGGACAGGGCCCTACGAGCAGTACTTC | CASSKSGTGPYEQYF
TRBJ2-1 | TRBV7-8 | TRBD2 | - | TGTGCCAGCAGCTTAGAGACTAGCGGGAGTTGGGAGCAGTTCTTC | CASSLETSGSWEQFF
TRBJ2-2 | TRBV28 | - | - | TGTGCCAGCAGTCTCACCGGGGAGCTGTTTTTT | CASSLTGELFF
TRBJ2-5 | TRBV5-1 | TRBD1 | once | TGCGCCAGCAGCTTGGCAGGACAGGGCGAAGAGACCCAGTACTTC | CASSLAGQGEETQYF
TRBJ2-2 | TRBV7-7 | TRBD2 | few | TGTGCTAGCAGCTTCGCCTGGACTAGCAACACCGGGGAGCTGTTTTTT | CASSFAWTSNTGELFF
TRBJ1-2 | TRBV7-2 | - | - | TGTGCCAGCAGCCTCGACAGAAACGGCTGGGATGGCTACACCTTC | CASSLDRNGWDGYTF
TRBJ2-3 | TRBV18 | - | - | TGTGCCAGCTCACCGGCTGAGACTAACCAGTATTTT | CASSPAETNQYF
TRBJ2-7 | TRBV5-8 | TRBD2 | - | TGTGCCAGCAGCCCCCGGACTAGCGGGAGTCACAGGGAGCAGTACTTC | CASSPRTSGSHREQYF
TRBJ1-3 | TRBV19 | TRBD1 | - | TGTGCCAGTAGTATACGCCGGACAGGCAACTCTGGAAACACCATATATTTT | CASSIRRTGNSGNTIYF
TRBJ2-2 | TRBV19 | - | - | TGTGCCAGTAAGGGGACACCTCCGAACACCGGGGAGCTGTTTTTT | CASKGTPPNTGELFF
TRBJ2-7 | TRBV7-3 | - | - | TGTGCCAGCAGCTTAGACTCGGGGAGATCCTACGAGCAGTACTTC | CASSLDSGRSYEQYF
TRBJ1-5 | TRBV18 | - | - | TGTGCCAGCTCACCCGGAGGGAATCAGCCCCAGCATTTT | CASSPGGNQPQHF
TRBJ1-6 | TRBV4-3 | TRBD1 | - | TGCGCCAGCAGCCTGGGACAGGGATCTTCACCCCTCCACTTT | CASSLGQGSSPLHF
TRBJ1-3 | TRBV11-3 | TRBD1 | - | TGTGCCAGCAGCTTAACAGGGGTGGCTGGAAACACCATATATTTT | CASSLTGVAGNTIYF
TRBJ2-7 | TRBV21-1 | - | - | TGTGCCAGCAGGAGGAGTCGGGGTAGGGACGAGCAGTACTTC | CASRRSRGRDEQYF
TRBJ1-1 | TRBV11-2 | - | - | TGTGCCAGCAGCTTTACGAGTTTGGCTGAAGCTTTCTTT | CASSFTSLAEAFF
TRBJ2-1 | TRBV4-1 | TRBD2 | - | TGCGCCAGCAGCCAGGGACTAGGTTTTGAGCAGTTCTTC | CASSQGLGFEQFF
TRBJ2-3 | TRBV5-1 | TRBD2 | - | TGCGCCAGCAGACTAGCGGGAGGGGGCACAGATACGCAGTATTTT | CASRLAGGGTDTQYF
TRBJ2-5 | TRBV5-8 | - | - | TGTGCCAGCAGCTTGGGAAGAGGGGGACAAGAGACCCAGTACTTC | CASSLGRGGQETQYF
TRBJ1-6 | TRBV27 | - | - | TGTGCCAGCAGTCGGACAACCGAGTATAATTCACCCCTCCACTTT | CASSRTTEYNSPLHF
TRBJ2-2 | TRBV4-2 | - | - | TGTGCCAGCAGAACAAGTGAAAGTACCGGGGAGCTGTTTTTT | CASRTSESTGELFF
TRBJ2-2 | TRBV18 | TRBD1 | - | TGTGCCAGCTCATTTGGACAGGGCAACCGGGAGCTGTTTTTT | CASSFGQGNRELFF
TRBJ2-1 | TRBV7-8 | TRBD2 | - | TGTGCCAGCAGCTTAGCAGGACTAGCGGGAGGTGAGCAGTTCTTC | CASSLAGLAGGEQFF
TRBJ2-3 | TRBV7-9 | TRBD2 | - | TGTGCCAGCAGCTTGACTAGCGGCACAGATACGCAGTATTTT | CASSLTSGTDTQYF
TRBJ2-4 | TRBV6-6 | - | - | TGTGCCAGCGGTGGGACTGATCAAAAGAACATTCAGTACTTC | CASGGTDQKNIQYF
TRBJ2-1 | TRBV4-3 | TRBD2 | - | TGCGCCAGCAGCCTCCGGACTAGCGGCTACAATGAGCAGTTCTTC | CASSLRTSGYNEQFF
TRBJ2-1 | TRBV7-2 | TRBD1 | - | TGTGCCAGCAGCTTCCTCGTGACAGGGGGCCATGAGCAGTTCTTC | CASSFLVTGGHEQFF
TRBJ2-1 | TRBV5-1 | TRBD2 | - | TGCGCCAGCAGCTTGGCCACGACTAGCGGAACCTACAATGAGCAGTTCTTC | CASSLATTSGTYNEQFF
TRBJ2-7 | TRBV10-3 | - | - | TGTGCCATCAGTGCGACAGTCCGATCCTACGAGCAGTACTTC | CAISATVRSYEQYF
TRBJ1-1 | TRBV28 | TRBD1 | - | TGTGCCAGCAGTTTTGACAGGGTTAACACTGAAGCTTTCTTT | CASSFDRVNTEAFF